These 32 T cell receptor beta chains came from one sample sequenced in a study of T-cell memory formation after mild COVID-19. MiXCR was run by TCRdb on the 5' RACE reads, yielding one entry per CDR3 protein. The sample shows around 450,000 distinct CDR3 sequences, more than 20% of them seen only once. Sample: PBMCs or a T cell subset sorted from them (not recorded which). The source is an adult woman who had mild COVID-19 (a few samples of this study predate the infection). Cell type and time point are not known.

The chain carries TRBV27 and TRBJ2-1; D is perhaps TRBD1 (6 bases). V was clipped by 2 bases and J by 4 bases, with 12 bases between them. Germline V gene sequence: CDR1 MNHEY, CDR2 SMNVEV (reference sequence). The CDR3 spans 15 residues. The CDR3 DNA reads as TGTGCCAGCAGTTTAACGACAGGAGCTTACAATGAGCAGTTCTTC. Amino acids: CASSLTTGAYNEQFF.

In this sample, this clonotype turned up many times. The V gene is TRBV6-5, the J gene TRBJ1-1; D gene unclear. Germline V gives CDR1 MNHEY, CDR2 SVGAGI. The CDR3 consists of 14 residues. Trimming removed 2 bases from V and 2 bases from J, with 9 bases in between. CDR3: CASSYQELNTEAFF. CDR3 bases: TGTGCCAGCAGTTACCAGGAGCTAAACACTGAAGCTTTCTTT.

The chain joins TRBV7-2 to TRBJ2-5; D is possibly TRBD2 (5 bases). The CDR3 runs to 14 residues. In germline, CDR1 is SGHTA, CDR2 FQGNSA. Trimming took 0 bases from V and 6 from J, leaving 11 bases between them. CDR3 DNA: TGTGCCAGCAGCTTAGCGGGAGTAATCCAGACCCAGTACTTC. Protein sequence: CASSLAGVIQTQYF.

This clonotype turned up a few times. The CDR3 loop is CASSYGDRVPGELFF. DNA of the CDR3: TGTGCCAGCAGTTACGGGGACAGGGTCCCCGGGGAGCTGTTTTTT. The chain combines TRBV6-2 or TRBV6-3 with TRBJ2-2, with 9 bases lining up with TRBD1. V was clipped by 2 bases and J by 6 bases; unmatched bases: 4. The germline V gene has CDR1 MNHEY and CDR2 SVGEGT. The CDR3 length is 15 residues.

This clonotype was seen more than once but under ten times. The chain uses TRBV7-2 and TRBJ2-1; 9 bases line up with TRBD2. V was pared by 6 bases and J by 6 bases, with 9 bases of the junction left unmatched. Germline CDR1 reads SGHTA; CDR2 reads FQGNSA. This CDR3 is 15 amino acids long. This chain's CDR3 is CASSRLAEYFNEQFF. Here the CDR3 DNA reads TGTGCCAGCAGTCGACTAGCGGAGTATTTCAATGAGCAGTTCTTC.

The CDR3 reads CSPKGQSNTEAFF. CDR3 DNA: TGCAGTCCGAAAGGGCAGAGTAACACTGAAGCTTTCTTT. The genes are TRBV20-1 and TRBJ1-1, with no clear D. The CDR3 sequence is 13 residues long. Germline lookup yields CDR1 DFQATT and CDR2 SNEGSKA (reference sequence). V lost 8 bases, J lost 2 bases, and 15 bases lay in between.

In DNA, the CDR3 is TGTGCCAGCAGGCCGGGGGGTAGCACAGATACGCAGTATTTT. Amino acids: CASRPGGSTDTQYF. The chain employs TRBV12-3 or TRBV12-4 and TRBJ2-3; 7 nucleotides align to TRBD2. This CDR3 contains 14 residues. The J segment lost 0 bases and the V segment lost 6 bases, leaving 3 bases of the junction unmatched.

V usage is TRBV7-8 and J usage is TRBJ1-1; TRBD1 matches at 7 bases. The CDR3 extends over 15 amino acids. J gave up 6 bases and V 1 base, and 8 bases lay outside the gene matches. In germline, CDR1 is SGHVS, CDR2 FQNEAQ. The CDR3, as DNA: TGTGCCAGCAGCTTAGGGCCTCAGGGGGACGCTGAAGCTTTCTTT. This codes for CASSLGPQGDAEAFF.

The rearrangement links TRBV11-3 to TRBJ1-1, with D unclear. CDR3 length: 13 residues. Trimming pared 3 bases from V and 3 bases from J, leaving 8 bases between. Germline V lookup: CDR1 SGHNT, CDR2 YENEEA. Here the CDR3 DNA reads TGTGCCAGCAGCTTCGTACCAGACACTGAAGCTTTCTTT. Residues: CASSFVPDTEAFF.

The genes are TRBV11-2 and TRBJ1-1; 7 bases match TRBD1. Per germline, CDR1 SGHAT and CDR2 FQNNGV. CDR3 length equals 15 residues. After removal of 5 bases from V and 5 bases from J, the junction contained 11 bases not matched to a gene. The CDR3 DNA reads as TGTGCCAGCAGCACCCCCAGGGGGAAAGTAACTGAAGCTTTCTTT. Translated: CASSTPRGKVTEAFF.

This clonotype appeared a few times. The chain links TRBV7-6 to TRBJ2-7, with 9 bases that match TRBD2. Per germline, CDR1 SGHVS and CDR2 FNYEAQ. V gave up 2 bases and J gave up 6 bases; unmatched junction bases: 17. This CDR3 comprises 18 residues. CDR3 protein: CASSLYGLASGKGGEQYF. In DNA, the CDR3 is TGTGCCAGCAGCTTATACGGATTGGCTAGCGGGAAGGGAGGCGAGCAGTACTTC.

This clonotype has a handful of counts. The chain carries TRBV4-1 and TRBJ1-2, with TRBD1 as a possible D gene (5 bases). The germline CDR1 and CDR2 sequences are MGHRA and YSYEKL. V was clipped by 2 bases and J by 5 bases, with 12 bases between them. The CDR3 extends over 14 amino acids. The DNA of the CDR3 is TGCGCCAGCAGCCAAACCGGGACGGAATATGGCTACACCTTC. It is translated as CASSQTGTEYGYTF.

The rearrangement joins TRBV24-1 to TRBJ2-3, with 7 bases aligning to TRBD2. Looked up from germline, CDR1 is KGHDR and CDR2 is SFDVKD. The V gene end was trimmed by 4 bases and the J gene end by 0 bases; junction bases not matched to a gene: 12. The CDR3 is made up of 18 amino acids. The CDR3 reads CATSDPAWSSGSTDTQYF. The DNA for the CDR3 is TGTGCCACCAGTGACCCCGCCTGGAGTAGCGGGAGCACAGATACGCAGTATTTT.

A few counts support this clonotype. The gene calls are TRBV7-9 and TRBJ2-7; TRBD2 matches 11 bases. Germline V gene lookup returns CDR1 SEHNR and CDR2 FQNEAQ (reference sequence). The CDR3 has 15 amino acids. J lost 3 bases, V lost 5 bases, and 6 bases had no gene match. The CDR3 DNA reads TGTGCCAGCAGCCCTAGCGGGAGGTGGTTCTACGAGCAGTACTTC. Translation gives CASSPSGRWFYEQYF.

The rearrangement uses TRBV7-9 and TRBJ2-7; 7 bases map to TRBD1. V lost 5 bases and J lost 4; bases outside the gene matches: 8. The germline gives CDR1 SEHNR, CDR2 FQNEAQ (reference sequence). The CDR3 spans 14 residues. CDR3 sequence reads: CASSKDVRGYEQYF. The DNA of the CDR3 is TGTGCCAGCAGCAAAGACGTCAGGGGGTACGAGCAGTACTTC.

The sample holds a few counts of this clonotype. The chain recombines TRBV11-2 with TRBJ2-7, with TRBD1 identical over 7 bases. The CDR3 loop spans 14 amino acids. The V gene's germline CDR1 is SGHAT and CDR2 FQNNGV. With V trimmed by 5 bases and J by 2 bases, 6 bases remained unmatched. DNA of the CDR3: TGTGCCAGCAGCAAGGACAGGCGGGCCTACGAGCAGTACTTC. It yields the protein CASSKDRRAYEQYF.

This chain links TRBV5-1 with TRBJ2-1, with D tentatively TRBD2 (7 bases). Germline V gene data show CDR1 as SGHRS and CDR2 as YFSETQ. V lost 6 bases and J lost 8, with 18 bases in between. The CDR3 totals 14 residues. The CDR3, as DNA: TGCGCCAGCACAATACGGGGGGCCGGAGATGAGCAGTTCTTC. It translates to CASTIRGAGDEQFF.

The V gene is TRBV4-3, the J gene TRBJ2-3; 8 bases fit TRBD2. With 0 bases clipped from V and 5 bases from J, the junction kept 7 bases outside the gene matches. The CDR3 is 16 amino acids. From germline, CDR1 is LGHNA and CDR2 YSLEER. CDR3 amino acids: CASSQDRGGRLDTQYF. CDR3 sequence (DNA): TGCGCCAGCAGCCAAGATAGAGGCGGGAGGTTAGATACGCAGTATTTT.

The genes are TRBV7-6 and TRBJ2-1; 8 nucleotides agree with TRBD1. The CDR3 has 12 residues. V shed 5 bases and J 9 bases; nucleotides not matched to a gene: 3. Germline values: CDR1 SGHVS, CDR2 FNYEAQ. CDR3 protein: CASSGQGTEQFF. CDR3 in DNA: TGTGCCAGCAGCGGACAGGGTACTGAGCAGTTCTTC.

This chain connects TRBV12-3 or TRBV12-4 to TRBJ2-1, with 7 nucleotides matching TRBD1. The ends lost 8 bases at V and 6 bases at J; junction bases unmatched: 10. The CDR3 covers 14 residues. In DNA form, the CDR3 reads TGTGCCAGCTCCCCGGGTTCAGGGGGCAATGAGCAGTTCTTC. Its protein product is CASSPGSGGNEQFF.

This clonotype was seen only a few times. V gene TRBV5-1 combines with J gene TRBJ2-5, with no clear D. V lost 3 bases to trimming and J lost 0 bases, with 6 bases between them. The CDR3 has 13 residues. Germline V gene sequence: CDR1 SGHRS, CDR2 YFSETQ. CDR3 amino acids: CASSSGYQETQYF. As DNA, the CDR3 is TGCGCCAGCAGCTCCGGATACCAAGAGACCCAGTACTTC.

V gene TRBV19 combines with J gene TRBJ1-5, with unresolved D. V lost 3 bases and J lost 0, with 6 bases in between. CDR3 length equals 14 residues. The V gene's germline CDR1 is LNHDA and CDR2 SQIVND (reference sequence). The CDR3 sequence: CASSIGDSNQPQHF. The DNA of the CDR3 is TGTGCCAGTAGTATTGGGGATAGCAATCAGCCCCAGCATTTT.

This clonotype was seen more than once but under ten times. V usage is TRBV19 and J usage is TRBJ1-4; TRBD1 matches at 12 bases. The length of the CDR3 is 15 residues. The germline gives CDR1 LNHDA, CDR2 SQIVND (reference sequence). With V trimmed by 5 bases and J by 6 bases, 4 bases remained unmatched. The CDR3 spells CASSGTGGGYEKLFF. For the CDR3, the DNA is TGTGCCAGTAGTGGGACAGGGGGCGGATATGAAAAACTGTTTTTT. The full variable domain, in which reference TRBV19 and TRBJ1-4 provide the parts outside the CDR3, is DGGITQSPKYLFRKEGQNVTLSCEQNLNHDAMYWYRQDPGQGLRLIYYSQIVNDFQKGDIAEGYSVSREKKESFPLTVTSAQKNPTAFYLCASSGTGGGYEKLFFGSGTQLSVL.

This clonotype appeared a few times. V and J are TRBV6-5 and TRBJ1-5; D gene ambiguous. Trimming pared 2 bases from V and 6 bases from J, leaving 11 bases between. There are 14 residues in the CDR3. The germline V gene has CDR1 MNHEY and CDR2 SVGAGI. CDR3 sequence reads: CASSYAGKSQPQHF. As DNA, the CDR3 is TGTGCCAGCAGTTACGCGGGGAAAAGTCAGCCCCAGCATTTT.

This chain joins TRBV28 and TRBJ2-1; TRBD2 matches at 10 bases. Germline CDR1 MDHEN, CDR2 SYDVKM. V lost 7 bases to trimming and J lost 7 bases; unmatched junction nucleotides: 13. CDR3 length equals 16 residues. CDR3 protein: CASTPPGASGSNEQFF. The CDR3 DNA follows: TGTGCCAGCACCCCCCCGGGGGCTAGCGGGAGTAATGAGCAGTTCTTC. The whole variable domain, remainder taken from reference TRBV28 and TRBJ2-1, is DVKVTQSSRYLVKRTGEKVFLECVQDMDHENMFWYRQDPGLGLRLIYFSYDVKMKEKGDIPEGYSVSREKKERFSLILESASTNQTSMYLCASTPPGASGSNEQFFGPGTRLTVL.

The genes are TRBV7-9 and TRBJ2-1, with 10 nucleotides matching TRBD2. CDR3 length: 15 residues. V lost 0 bases to trimming and J lost 6 bases; unmatched junction nucleotides: 2. The germline gives CDR1 SEHNR, CDR2 FQNEAQ (reference sequence). The CDR3 DNA reads as TGTGCCAGCAGCTTAGCACTAGCGGGACTCAATGAGCAGTTCTTC. Encoded protein: CASSLALAGLNEQFF.

This clonotype showed up many times. The rearrangement joins TRBV20-1 to TRBJ2-1; perhaps TRBD1 as D (5 bases). Trimming took off 0 bases at V and 3 bases at J, with 12 bases between the two ends. The CDR3 is 15 residues long. Germline V gene lookup returns CDR1 DFQATT and CDR2 SNEGSKA (reference sequence). The chain's CDR3 is CSARDAFTGYNEQFF. The CDR3 bases are TGCAGTGCTAGAGATGCCTTCACAGGCTACAATGAGCAGTTCTTC.

The chain uses TRBV30 and TRBJ2-7; D ambiguous. The CDR3 spans 12 residues. V was trimmed by 2 bases and J by 2 bases, leaving 7 bases between them. The germline V gene has CDR1 GTSNPN and CDR2 SVGIG (reference sequence). CDR3 nucleotides: TGTGCCTGGAGTATCGCTACCTACGAGCAGTACTTC. It translates to CAWSIATYEQYF.

This sequence joins TRBV24-1 and TRBJ2-1, with unresolved D. The CDR3 has 15 amino acids. The germline V and J ends were trimmed by 4 bases and 7 bases, with 16 bases remaining between them. Germline loops: CDR1 KGHDR, CDR2 SFDVKD. CDR3 coding DNA: TGTGCCACCAGTGACCCCCCCGATGTGGGGAATGAGCAGTTCTTC. As protein: CATSDPPDVGNEQFF.

As concerns this clonotype: This is likely a read error, given that the CDR3 carries no conserved phenylalanine or tryptophan at its end. The DNA is left out, because the CDR3 cannot be placed on it with certainty; the CDR3 is given as TCRdb lists it. This chain connects TRBV5-4 to TRBJ1-2; TRBD1, the D gene given by the table, was not confirmed from the DNA. Inclusive of both ends, the CDR3 amounts to 9 amino acids. Germline V CDR1 and CDR2: SGHNT, YYREEE (reference sequence). CDR3 protein: CASSSAGGT.

The chain uses TRBV3-1 and TRBJ1-1; TRBD1 aligns across 10 bases. The germline V gene has CDR1 LGHDT and CDR2 YNNKEL (reference sequence). The CDR3 is 19 residues long. V was pared by 0 bases and J by 5 bases, with 15 bases of the junction left unmatched. In DNA form, the CDR3 reads TGTGCCAGCAGCCAAGATCGGCGGGACAGGGGACAGGTCGAAACTGAAGCTTTCTTT. It is translated as CASSQDRRDRGQVETEAFF. Full variable domain (remainder filled in from reference TRBV3-1 and TRBJ1-1): DTAVSQTPKYLVTQMGNDKSIKCEQNLGHDTMYWYKQDSKKFLKIMFSYNNKELIINETVPNRFSPKSPDKAHLNLHINSLELGDSAVYFCASSQDRRDRGQVETEAFFGQGTRLTVV.

This clonotype was observed many times. This chain links TRBV5-1 with TRBJ2-3; TRBD2 aligns across 14 bases. The CDR3 has 17 amino acids. V gave up 2 bases and J gave up 6 bases; unmatched junction bases: 8. Germline CDR1 reads SGHRS; CDR2 reads YFSETQ. The CDR3 sequence is CASSFGTSGSRLDTQYF. The CDR3 DNA follows: TGCGCCAGCAGCTTTGGGACTAGCGGGAGTCGGCTGGATACGCAGTATTTT.